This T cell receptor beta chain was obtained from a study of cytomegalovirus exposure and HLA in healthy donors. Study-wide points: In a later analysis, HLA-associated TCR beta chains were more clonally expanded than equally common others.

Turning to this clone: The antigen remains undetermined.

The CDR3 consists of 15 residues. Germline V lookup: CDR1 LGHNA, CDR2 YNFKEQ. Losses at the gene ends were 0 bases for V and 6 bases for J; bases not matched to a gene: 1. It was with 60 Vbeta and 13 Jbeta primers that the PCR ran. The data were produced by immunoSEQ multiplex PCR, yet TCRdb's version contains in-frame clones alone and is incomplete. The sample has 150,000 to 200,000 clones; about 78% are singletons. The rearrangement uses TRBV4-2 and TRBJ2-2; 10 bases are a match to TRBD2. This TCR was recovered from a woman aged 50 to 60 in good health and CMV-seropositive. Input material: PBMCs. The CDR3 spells CASSQELAGSGELFF. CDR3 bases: TGTGCCAGCAGCCAAGAACTAGCGGGGTCCGGGGAGCTGTTTTTT.